This record concerns one TCR beta chain sequence. Its antigen is still unknown. This entry is derived from a study of cytomegalovirus exposure and HLA in healthy donors. Study results and caveats: Most TCR beta V segments were productive about 87% or about 30% of the time in an earlier analysis.

Primers: 60 Vbeta forward and 13 Jbeta reverse. In the original workflow: A later analysis tallied 75 million to 80 million unique TCR beta chains, about 12 million of them shared. TCRdb's copy holds only in-frame clones and misses some; the assay was immunoSEQ multiplex PCR. For V, J and clone size, that table is used; D and trimming come from the DNA. The repertoire holds around 210,000 clones, with approximately 84% as singletons. The sequenced sample was PBMCs. This sequence was found in a girl aged 2 to 10 in good health and CMV-seronegative.

The CDR3 coding sequence is TGTGCCAGCAGCCCTGGGACTAGGAGGATAGAGACCCAGTACTTC. It yields the protein CASSPGTRRIETQYF. J is TRBJ2-5 and V is TRBV7-3, with 8 bases fitting TRBD2. This CDR3 spans 15 amino acids. Germline CDR1 and CDR2: SGHTA and FQGTGA. Trimming at V came to 5 bases and at J to 4 bases, leaving 9 bases not matched to a gene.